This TCR beta chain was sequenced for a study of cytomegalovirus exposure and HLA in healthy donors. As for this clone: As yet, its antigen is unknown.

Germline V gives CDR1 MNHNS, CDR2 SASEGT. Losses at the gene ends were 5 bases for V and 8 bases for J; bases not matched to a gene: 8. The CDR3 is 15 residues long. Study-wide results and limits: Later genetic work tied a missense DCLRE1C variant to beta-chain V and J trimming.

PCR involved 60 Vbeta and 13 Jbeta primers. Clones were read by immunoSEQ multiplex PCR, and TCRdb kept only the in-frame ones, dropping some. The repertoire holds approximately 220,000 clones, with more than 65% as singletons. This TCR was sampled from a man between 18 and 29 years old in good health and CMV-seronegative. The sequenced sample was PBMCs. V gene TRBV6-1 combines with J gene TRBJ1-4; 10 bases align to TRBD1. This CDR3 reads CASSSPGTGEEKLFF. CDR3 in DNA: TGTGCCAGCAGTAGCCCCGGGACAGGGGAGGAAAAACTGTTTTTT.